The present TCR beta chain was sequenced within a study of cytomegalovirus exposure and HLA in healthy donors. The CDR3 length is 15 residues. Per germline, CDR1 SGDLS and CDR2 YYNGEE. J gave up 3 bases and V 3 bases, and 4 bases lay outside the gene matches. The method was immunoSEQ multiplex PCR; TCRdb's version includes in-frame clones alone and lacks a portion of them. The sample yields some 130,000 clones, approximately 84% seen once. Sequenced input: PBMCs. This clonotype was obtained from a man aged 30-40 years in good health and CMV-seropositive. V and J are TRBV9 and TRBJ2-2; 8 bases are a match to TRBD1. The CDR3 DNA reads TGTGCCAGCAGCGCGCAGGGGGCTGACACCGGGGAGCTGTTTTTT. Translation gives CASSAQGADTGELFF.